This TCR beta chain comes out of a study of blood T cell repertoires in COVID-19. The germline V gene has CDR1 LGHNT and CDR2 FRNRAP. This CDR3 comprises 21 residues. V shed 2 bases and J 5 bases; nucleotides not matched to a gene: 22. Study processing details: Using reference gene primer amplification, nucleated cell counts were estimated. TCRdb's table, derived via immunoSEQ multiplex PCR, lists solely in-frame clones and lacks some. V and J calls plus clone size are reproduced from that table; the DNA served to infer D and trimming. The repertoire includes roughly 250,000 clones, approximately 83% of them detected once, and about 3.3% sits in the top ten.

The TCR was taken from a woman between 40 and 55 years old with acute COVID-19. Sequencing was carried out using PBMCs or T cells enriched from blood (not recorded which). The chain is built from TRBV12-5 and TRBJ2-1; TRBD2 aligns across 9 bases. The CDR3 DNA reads TGTGCTAGTGGTTTGCCGCCGGGACTAGCTAATTTCCGATCGTCCGACAATGAGCAGTTCTTC. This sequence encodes CASGLPPGLANFRSSDNEQFF.